Following are 11 T cell receptor beta chains from one sample sequenced in a study of blood T cells in healthy people across ages (dated by TCRdb to between 2014 and 2017). Library method: 5' RACE. These reads were obtained on an Illumina HiSeq 2500. A second 7 to 11 cycle PCR used a sample-barcoded 5' primer and a J-beta primer mix. TCRdb redid the processing of the public reads, applying fastp at Q25 and MiXCR, and retained in-frame beta chains. Rows are unified per CDR3 protein, each entry keeping the most common DNA and genes. For this sample there are almost 1 million distinct CDR3 sequences; roughly 51% appear just once. 20% to 25% of the sample rests with the top ten. Material for sequencing was blood. These TCRs come from an older woman in good health.

This chain uses TRBV29-1 with TRBJ2-5, with a tentative D call TRBD1 (6 bases). The germline V gene encodes CDR1 SQVTM and CDR2 ANQGSEA. Trimming shortened V by 3 bases and J by 2 bases, and 13 bases separated the two germline ends. This CDR3 comprises 14 residues. The CDR3 region has the DNA TGCAGCGTTGAGAGGTACAGGGCTCAAGAGACCCAGTACTTC. Protein sequence: CSVERYRAQETQYF.

This chain joins TRBV4-2 and TRBJ2-1, with 8 bases matching TRBD2. The better agreement between TRBJ2-7 and the DNA end casts doubt on the J call. The CDR3 has 16 residues. CDR1 and CDR2 from the germline V gene are LGHNA and YNFKEQ. CDR3 protein: CASRRAGEGHYNEQYF. The DNA of the CDR3 is TGTGCCAGCAGGCGAGCGGGAGAGGGTCACTACAATGAGCAGTACTTC.

This clonotype was recorded at least ten times. J is TRBJ2-6 and V is TRBV4-2; D not resolved. The length of the CDR3 is 16 residues. Deletions cut 0 bases from V and 2 bases from J, with 8 bases between. Per germline, CDR1 LGHNA and CDR2 YNFKEQ. The CDR3 sequence: CASSQDPAAGANVLTF. CDR3 nucleotide sequence: TGTGCCAGCAGCCAAGATCCGGCGGCTGGGGCCAACGTCCTGACTTTC.

This clonotype was seen ten or more times. The rearrangement uses TRBV12-3 or TRBV12-4 and TRBJ2-5, with D uncertain. V shed 7 bases and J shed 3 bases, with 12 bases lying between them. The CDR3 is made up of 13 amino acids. This CDR3 reads CASKGRNEETQYF. Written as DNA, the CDR3 is TGTGCCAGCAAGGGCCGGAACGAAGAGACCCAGTACTTC.

The gene calls are TRBV20-1 and TRBJ2-7; the D gene is possibly TRBD1 (6 bases). V lost 5 bases and J lost 3, with 14 bases in between. Germline V gene data show CDR1 as DFQATT and CDR2 as SNEGSKA (reference sequence). CDR3 length equals 13 residues. The CDR3 sequence: CSAGRGSIYEQYF. For the CDR3, the DNA is TGCAGTGCTGGCAGGGGTTCAATCTACGAGCAGTACTTC.

The V and J genes are TRBV12-3 or TRBV12-4 and TRBJ2-3; D gene uncertain. V was trimmed by 10 bases and J by 4 bases, leaving 15 bases between them. The CDR3 totals 13 residues. Written as DNA, the CDR3 is TGTGCCACCGATAAATACGGCTCAGATACGCAGTATTTT. This translates into CATDKYGSDTQYF.

The J gene is TRBJ2-3, the V gene TRBV7-9; tentative D call: TRBD2 (5 bases). Trimming took 5 bases from V and 3 from J, leaving 15 bases between them. The germline V gene has CDR1 SEHNR and CDR2 FQNEAQ (reference sequence). The CDR3 has 15 residues. CDR3 residues: CASSLPTSGTDTQYF. In nucleotides, the CDR3 is TGTGCCAGCAGCCTCCCTACTAGTGGTACAGATACGCAGTATTTT.

V gene TRBV29-1 combines with J gene TRBJ2-1; TRBD1 aligns across 9 bases. The germline gives CDR1 SQVTM, CDR2 ANQGSEA. CDR3 length: 15 amino acids. Unmatched junction bases numbered 9, after V lost 6 bases and J lost 3 bases. The CDR3 DNA reads as TGCAGCGTCGCCGACAGGGGGGGATACTACAATGAGCAGTTCTTC. It encodes CSVADRGGYYNEQFF.

This clonotype appeared once. The chain carries TRBV3-1 and TRBJ2-5; a weak D match, TRBD2 (5 bases). The J call is uncertain, as TRBJ2-7 better fits the DNA end. The germline gives CDR1 LGHDT, CDR2 YNNKEL (reference sequence). This CDR3 has 14 residues. The CDR3 sequence is CASSQEPTRYEQYF. The CDR3 DNA follows: TGTGCCAGCAGCCAAGAACCCACTAGGTACGAGCAGTACTTC.

This chain uses TRBV5-6 with TRBJ2-7, with D maybe TRBD1 (6 bases). CDR3 length: 16 amino acids. The germline gives CDR1 SGHDT, CDR2 YYEEEE. V was trimmed by 3 bases and J by 3 bases, leaving 19 bases between them. The CDR3 DNA reads TGTGCCAGCAGCTCATGGGCCGGACAGAGGGGCTACGAGCAGTACTTC. It specifies CASSSWAGQRGYEQYF.

This chain uses TRBV3-1 with TRBJ2-7; 8 bases match TRBD2. Germline CDR1 reads LGHDT; CDR2 reads YNNKEL (reference sequence). The CDR3 has 16 residues. V shed 0 bases and J 3 bases; nucleotides not matched to a gene: 7. The CDR3 here is CASSQDHPAGVYEQYF. The CDR3 DNA reads as TGTGCCAGCAGCCAAGATCATCCAGCGGGAGTCTACGAGCAGTACTTC.